The following is a TCR beta chain sequence with its context. Its matching antigen is unknown. The donors were healthy bone marrow donors. This CDR3 has 15 residues. Germline trimming cut 1 base from V and 7 bases from J; bases unmatched to any gene: 9. The germline CDR1 and CDR2 sequences are SGDLS and YYNGEE. The record originates from a study of cytomegalovirus exposure and HLA in healthy donors. The study, taken as a whole, reports: Accurate HLA-A and HLA-B prediction from TCR beta sequences was reported for most subjects. What was likely a sequencing artifact was a cluster of highly shared sequence variants.

Both 60 Vbeta primers and 13 Jbeta primers went into the PCR. Clones were sequenced by immunoSEQ multiplex PCR, and TCRdb holds only the in-frame ones, with some missing. The sample lists 150,000 to 200,000 clones, roughly 79% seen once, with 1% in the top ten. The TCR was taken from a woman in her thirties or forties in good health and CMV-seronegative. The sequenced sample was PBMCs. V gene TRBV9 combines with J gene TRBJ2-7; 9 bases align to TRBD1. CDR3 DNA sequence: TGTGCCAGCAGCGTAACCGGGACAGGGCTTCGGGAGCAGTACTTC. Its translation: CASSVTGTGLREQYF.